This TCR beta chain derives from a study of blood T cell repertoires in COVID-19 (dated by TCRdb to 2018 to 2021). Some background on the complete study: The collaborator samples originated in the United States, Italy and Spain and spanned the acute and convalescent phases of COVID-19. The material from the prospective study consisted of cDNA or gDNA derived from T cells, B-cell-depleted T cells, or PBMCs. Subjects who had been exposed to COVID-19, were actively infected with it, or had recovered from it provided the deeply sampled blood TCRbeta repertoires that made up the dataset. The repertoires were released in a freely available public database meant as a resource for research on the immune response to SARS-CoV-2. Samples came from the ongoing ImmuneRACE study (first 160 participants) plus 1,254 subjects from 6 global collaborators. A de-identified subject ID, COVID-19 status, age in years and sex were almost always included in the sample metadata. Where available, HLA class I and class II types were taken from metadata supplied by the sample provider and were not determined by assay-based typing. Paper-wide results and their limitations: Clinical and demographic metadata were provided uncurated, with the amount varying by source and participant.

On this clone itself: Its antigen is unknown. No qualities accompany the bases; no much larger clone lies one base away.

Each collaborating institution followed its own protocols to collect whole blood in K2EDTA tubes. For TCRbeta analysis, collaborators shipped samples in one of three forms: frozen whole blood, isolated PBMCs, or DNA extracted from either of those sample types. V is pared back by 4 bases and J by 2 bases, with 9 bases lying between the germline termini. Sequences LGHNA (CDR1) and YNFKEQ (CDR2) are obtained from the germline V gene. Spanning cysteine to phenylalanine, the CDR3 consists of 15 amino acids. CDR3 DNA is the only sequence kept; it has 45 bases, read in frame from the first base. The immunoSEQ Assay, a bias-controlled multiplex PCR, was used to amplify TCRbeta CDR3 regions from genomic DNA. Per the original workflow: The number of nucleated cells in each sample was estimated from the amplification of reference gene primers within the assay. To quantify the absolute abundance of each unique TCRbeta CDR3 rearrangement, sequence reads were collapsed and filtered. For each sample, productive Simpson clonality was calculated as the square root of Simpson's diversity index across productive rearrangements. Entries here come from immuneACCESS through TCRdb and include only in-frame sequences with V and J called. Some clones fail to appear in such tables; in the studies checked, an unresolved V gene covers under half of the shortfall, and the cause of the remainder is unknown. V and J calls and clone size are those listed in that table; D and trimming were worked out from the DNA. This sample lists tens of thousands of clones; about 88% were detected once. Roughly 5% of the sample belongs to the ten largest clones.

This clonotype was sampled from a woman older than 75 with active COVID-19. Material for sequencing was peripheral blood. Recombination linked TRBV4-2 to TRBJ2-6; the D gene is perhaps TRBD1, on 6 matching bases. The DNA sequence is as follows: TGTGCCAGCAGCCCCAGGGGCACTGGGGCCAACGTCCTGACTTTC. It specifies CASSPRGTGANVLTF.